This T cell receptor beta chain came from a study of T cells in Graves' hyperthyroidism and ophthalmopathy. Amplified TCR beta CDR3 regions derived from RNA transcripts. A first-round RT-PCR of the TCR CDR3 used the HTBI primer set. One entry per CDR3 protein results from TCRdb running MiXCR on the multiplex PCR reads. In the table there are hundreds of thousands of distinct CDR3 sequences, around a sixth of which are singletons. The CDR3 is 12 amino acids. In germline, CDR1 is SEHNR, CDR2 FQNEAQ (reference sequence). Deletions cut 7 bases from V and 4 bases from J, with 8 bases between. Notes on this clonotype: Its antigen remains unidentified.

Diagnoses were made from clinical symptoms, serum measures (thyroxine and TRAb), thyroid ultrasound and orbital computed tomography. General study results and limits: Before onset, ophthalmopathy was predicted by the model a median about 6.2 months earlier.

The V gene is TRBV7-9, the J gene TRBJ1-5; D unresolved. Sequencing input: blood. The clonotype originates from a woman aged 50 to 60 with Graves' hyperthyroidism that later progressed to Graves' ophthalmopathy. The CDR3 nucleotides read TGTGCCAGCACCCGGGGTAATCAGCCCCAGCATTTT. Protein: CASTRGNQPQHF.